This TCR beta chain was identified during a study of T cells after yellow fever vaccination. Overall study findings and caveats: Though weaker, the secondary response peaked faster, on day 5 versus 15. Among primary-vaccination clones, most reappeared after the booster, at approximately 97% for CD4 and about 90% for CD8. Clonotypes shared by both compartments, CD4 and CD8, made up a small share.

This clonotype was counted only a few times. Its antigen remains unidentified. 5'RACE template switching produced TCR cDNA carrying a universal primer site and UMIs. TCRdb recomputed calls from the 5' RACE reads with MiXCR, one row per CDR3 protein. The profile shows about 510,000 distinct CDR3 sequences, about a fifth of them singletons. Trimming removed 2 bases from V and 0 bases from J; junction bases left unmatched: 3. The CDR3 runs 15 residues. Per the germline V gene, CDR1 is SGHVS and CDR2 is FNYEAQ. The sample was PBMCs, taken roughly 20 days after the first yellow fever vaccination. The V call is TRBV7-6, the J call TRBJ1-1; 7 bases agree with TRBD1. This TCR was sampled from a man between 18 and 35 years old who received the YFV17D yellow fever vaccine. The CDR3 protein is CASSLSGTVNTEAFF. CDR3 bases: TGTGCCAGCAGCTTATCCGGGACAGTGAACACTGAAGCTTTCTTT.